This TCR beta chain originates from a study of cytomegalovirus exposure and HLA in healthy donors. The overall study: There were 100 million to 120 million unique TCR beta sequences, drawn from approximately 190 million T cells, in an earlier analysis. Study results and caveats: Evidence from a later analysis indicated that most CMV-associated TCR beta chains looked HLA-restricted.

The V and J ends lost 4 bases and 2 bases respectively, with 15 bases between them. Germline CDR1 GTSNPN, CDR2 SVGIG (reference sequence). The CDR3 consists of 15 residues. With 60 Vbeta and 13 Jbeta primers, the PCR was carried out. The protocol was immunoSEQ multiplex PCR, while the TCRdb copy is restricted to in-frame clones and leaves out a portion. The data contain some 130,000 clones, roughly three quarters of them singletons. Worth noting for this clone: Its antigen remains unidentified.

Input material: PBMCs. The TCR sequence derives from a man aged 25 to 40 in good health and CMV-seronegative. V usage is TRBV30 and J usage is TRBJ2-4; D is unclear. The CDR3: CAWNRNRLSKNIQYF. In DNA, the CDR3 is TGTGCCTGGAACCGAAACCGTCTATCCAAAAACATTCAGTACTTC.